The sequence of this T cell receptor (beta chain) was determined in a study of beta chain features in type 1 diabetes. Reverse transcribing all isolated RNA meant expressed TCRB transcripts were sequenced. This table comes from immunoSEQ multiplex PCR, and its TCRdb copy is limited to in-frame clones, with some not included. The table includes around 300,000 clones, 11% detected once. Markers CD45RO/CCR7/CD25/CD127/CD95/CD27 served to sort CD4+ naive, central memory, regulatory and stem cell-like memory cells. This CDR3 is built from 14 residues. This clone was found a few times. The receptor was derived from a young woman in good health. The specimen was naive CD4+ T cells from blood. The rearrangement uses TRBV21-1 and TRBJ1-2. TRBV21-1 is described as a pseudogene. The CDR3 DNA reads as TGTGCCAGCAGCAAAGCGAGCAGACTATATGGCTACACCTTC. This gives the protein CASSKASRLYGYTF.